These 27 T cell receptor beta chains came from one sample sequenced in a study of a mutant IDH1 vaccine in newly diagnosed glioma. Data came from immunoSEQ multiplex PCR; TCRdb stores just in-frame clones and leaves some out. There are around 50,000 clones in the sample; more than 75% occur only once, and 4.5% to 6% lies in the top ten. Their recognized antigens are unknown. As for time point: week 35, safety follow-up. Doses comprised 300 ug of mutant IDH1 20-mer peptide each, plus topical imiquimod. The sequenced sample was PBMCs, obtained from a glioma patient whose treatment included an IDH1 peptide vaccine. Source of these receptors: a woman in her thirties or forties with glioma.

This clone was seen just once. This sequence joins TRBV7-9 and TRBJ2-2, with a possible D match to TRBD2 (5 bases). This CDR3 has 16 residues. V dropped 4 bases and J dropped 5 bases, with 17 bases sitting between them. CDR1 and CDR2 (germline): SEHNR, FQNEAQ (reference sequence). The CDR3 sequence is CASSSDIGGGTGELFF. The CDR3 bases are TGTGCCAGCAGCTCCGATATCGGAGGTGGGACCGGGGAGCTGTTTTTT.

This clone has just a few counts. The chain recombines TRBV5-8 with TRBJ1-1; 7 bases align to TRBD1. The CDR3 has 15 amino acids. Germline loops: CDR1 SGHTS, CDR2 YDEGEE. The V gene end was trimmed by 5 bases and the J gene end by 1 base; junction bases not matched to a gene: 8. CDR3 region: CASRSGQRSNTEAFF. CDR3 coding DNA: TGTGCCAGCAGATCGGGACAGCGATCGAACACTGAAGCTTTCTTT.

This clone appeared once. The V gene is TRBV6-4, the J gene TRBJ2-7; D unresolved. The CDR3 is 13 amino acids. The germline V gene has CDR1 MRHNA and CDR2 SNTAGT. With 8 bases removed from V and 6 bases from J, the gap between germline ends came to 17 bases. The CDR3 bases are TGTGCCAGCGCCCAGGACGACACTACCGAGCAGTACTTC. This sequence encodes CASAQDDTTEQYF.

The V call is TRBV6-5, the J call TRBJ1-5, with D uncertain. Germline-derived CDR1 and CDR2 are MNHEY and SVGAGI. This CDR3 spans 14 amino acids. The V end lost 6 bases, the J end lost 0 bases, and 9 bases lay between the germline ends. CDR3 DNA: TGTGCCAGCAGCCGTATGGATAGCAATCAGCCCCAGCATTTT. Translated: CASSRMDSNQPQHF.

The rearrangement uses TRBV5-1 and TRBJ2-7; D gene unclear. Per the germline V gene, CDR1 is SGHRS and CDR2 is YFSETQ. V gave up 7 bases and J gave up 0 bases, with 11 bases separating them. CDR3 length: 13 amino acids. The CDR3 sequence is CASRRATSYEQYF. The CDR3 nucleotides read TGCGCCAGCCGCCGGGCGACCTCCTACGAGCAGTACTTC.

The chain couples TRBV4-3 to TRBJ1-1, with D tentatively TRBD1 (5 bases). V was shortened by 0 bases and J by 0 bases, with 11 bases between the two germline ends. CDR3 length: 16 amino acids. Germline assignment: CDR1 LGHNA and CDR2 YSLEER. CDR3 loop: CASSQDPTGMNTEAFF. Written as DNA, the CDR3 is TGCGCCAGCAGCCAAGATCCAACAGGAATGAACACTGAAGCTTTCTTT.

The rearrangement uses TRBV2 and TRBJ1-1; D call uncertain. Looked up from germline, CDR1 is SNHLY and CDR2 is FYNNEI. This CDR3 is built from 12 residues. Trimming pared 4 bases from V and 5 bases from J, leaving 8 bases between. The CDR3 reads CASSAEVTEAFF. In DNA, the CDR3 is TGTGCCAGCAGTGCGGAGGTAACTGAAGCTTTCTTT.

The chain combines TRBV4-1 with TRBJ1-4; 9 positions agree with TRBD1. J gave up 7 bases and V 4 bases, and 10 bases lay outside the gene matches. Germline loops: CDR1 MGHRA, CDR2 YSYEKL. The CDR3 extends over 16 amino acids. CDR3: CASSPLGTGSGEKLFF. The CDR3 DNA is TGCGCCAGCAGCCCCCTGGGGACAGGGTCCGGTGAAAAACTGTTTTTT.

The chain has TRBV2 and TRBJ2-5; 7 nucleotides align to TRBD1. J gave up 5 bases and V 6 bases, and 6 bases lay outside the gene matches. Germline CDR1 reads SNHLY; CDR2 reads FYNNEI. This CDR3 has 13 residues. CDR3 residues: CASSRGGGETQYF. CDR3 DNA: TGTGCCAGCAGCAGAGGGGGCGGGGAGACCCAGTACTTC.

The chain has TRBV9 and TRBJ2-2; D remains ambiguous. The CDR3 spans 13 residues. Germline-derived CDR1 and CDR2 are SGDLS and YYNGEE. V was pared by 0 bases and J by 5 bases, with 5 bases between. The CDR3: CASSVVATGELFF. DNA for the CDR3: TGTGCCAGCAGCGTAGTAGCAACCGGGGAGCTGTTTTTT.

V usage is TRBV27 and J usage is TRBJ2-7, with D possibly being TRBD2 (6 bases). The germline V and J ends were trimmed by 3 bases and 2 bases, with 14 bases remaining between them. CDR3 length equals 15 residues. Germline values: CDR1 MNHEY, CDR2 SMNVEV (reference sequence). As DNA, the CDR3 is TGTGCCAGCAGTTTTTTGCGGGAATACCCCTACGAGCAGTACTTC. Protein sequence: CASSFLREYPYEQYF.

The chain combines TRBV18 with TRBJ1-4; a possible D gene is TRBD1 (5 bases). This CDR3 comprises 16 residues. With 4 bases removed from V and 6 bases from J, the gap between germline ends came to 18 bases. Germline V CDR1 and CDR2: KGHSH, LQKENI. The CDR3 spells CASSLSAGEGDEKLFF. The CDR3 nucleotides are TGTGCCAGCTCACTCTCGGCTGGGGAAGGGGATGAAAAACTGTTTTTT.

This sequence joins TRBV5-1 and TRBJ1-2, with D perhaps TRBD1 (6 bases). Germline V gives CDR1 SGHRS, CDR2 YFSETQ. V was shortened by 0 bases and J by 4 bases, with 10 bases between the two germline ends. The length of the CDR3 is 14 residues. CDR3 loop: CASSLGRGGYGYTF. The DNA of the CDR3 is TGCGCCAGCAGCTTGGGAAGAGGGGGCTATGGCTACACCTTC.

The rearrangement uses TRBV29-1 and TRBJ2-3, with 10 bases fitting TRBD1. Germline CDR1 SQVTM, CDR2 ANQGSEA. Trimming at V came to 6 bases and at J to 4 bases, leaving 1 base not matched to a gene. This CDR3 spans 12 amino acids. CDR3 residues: CSVDRGPDTQYF. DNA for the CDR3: TGCAGCGTCGACAGGGGGCCAGATACGCAGTATTTT.

CDR3 nucleotide sequence: TGTGCCAGCATGCGCACGCTGAACACTGAAGCTTTCTTT. Encoded protein: CASMRTLNTEAFF. The V and J genes are TRBV2 and TRBJ1-1; D ambiguous. Trimming took off 7 bases at V and 0 bases at J, with 9 bases between the two ends. Germline assignment: CDR1 SNHLY and CDR2 FYNNEI. The CDR3 is 13 residues long. Supplemented by reference TRBV2 and TRBJ1-1, the full variable domain reads EPEVTQTPSHQVTQMGQEVILRCVPISNHLYFYWYRQILGQKVEFLVSFYNNEISEKSEIFDDQFSVERPDGSNFTLKIRSTKLEDSAMYFCASMRTLNTEAFFGQGTRLTVV.

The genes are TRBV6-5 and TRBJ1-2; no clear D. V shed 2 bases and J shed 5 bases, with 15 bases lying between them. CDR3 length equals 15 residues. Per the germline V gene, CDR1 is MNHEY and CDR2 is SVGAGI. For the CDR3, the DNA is TGTGCCAGCAGTTACCGTCGAGGGCCCAATTATGGCTACACCTTC. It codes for CASSYRRGPNYGYTF.

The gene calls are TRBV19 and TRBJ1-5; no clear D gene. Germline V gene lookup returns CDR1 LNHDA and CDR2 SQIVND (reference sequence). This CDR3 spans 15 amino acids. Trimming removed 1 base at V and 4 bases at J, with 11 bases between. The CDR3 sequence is CASSIVSGRNQPQHF. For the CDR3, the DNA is TGTGCCAGTAGTATAGTGTCCGGCAGGAATCAGCCCCAGCATTTT. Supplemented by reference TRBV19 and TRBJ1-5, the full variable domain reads DGGITQSPKYLFRKEGQNVTLSCEQNLNHDAMYWYRQDPGQGLRLIYYSQIVNDFQKGDIAEGYSVSREKKESFPLTVTSAQKNPTAFYLCASSIVSGRNQPQHFGDGTRLSIL.

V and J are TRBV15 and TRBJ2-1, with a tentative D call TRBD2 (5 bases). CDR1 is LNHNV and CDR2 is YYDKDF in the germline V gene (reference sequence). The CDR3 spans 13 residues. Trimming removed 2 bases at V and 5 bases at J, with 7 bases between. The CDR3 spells CATSRPGDNEQFF. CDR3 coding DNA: TGTGCCACCAGCAGACCCGGGGACAATGAGCAGTTCTTC. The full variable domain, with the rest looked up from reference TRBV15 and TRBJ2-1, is DAMVIQNPRYQVTQFGKPVTLSCSQTLNHNVMYWYQQKSSQAPKLLFHYYDKDFNNEADTPDNFQSRRPNTSFCFLDIRSPGLGDTAMYLCATSRPGDNEQFFGPGTRLTVL.

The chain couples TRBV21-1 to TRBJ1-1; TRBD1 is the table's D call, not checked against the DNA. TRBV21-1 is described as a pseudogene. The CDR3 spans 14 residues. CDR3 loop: CASSKCRGGTEAFF. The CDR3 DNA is TGTGCCAGCAGCAAATGCAGGGGTGGTACTGAAGCTTTCTTT.

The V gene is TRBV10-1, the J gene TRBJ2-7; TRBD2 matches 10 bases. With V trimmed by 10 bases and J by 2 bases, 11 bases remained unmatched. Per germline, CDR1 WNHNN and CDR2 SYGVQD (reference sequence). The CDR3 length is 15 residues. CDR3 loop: CAIVLSGGDAYEQYF. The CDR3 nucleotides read TGCGCCATCGTACTCAGCGGGGGGGACGCCTACGAGCAGTACTTC.

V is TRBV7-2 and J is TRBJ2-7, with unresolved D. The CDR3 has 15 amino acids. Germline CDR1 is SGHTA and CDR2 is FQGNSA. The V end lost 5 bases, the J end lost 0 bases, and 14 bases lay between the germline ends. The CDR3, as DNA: TGTGCCAGCAGCCAACAGCCTTCTAGCTCCTACGAGCAGTACTTC. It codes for CASSQQPSSSYEQYF.

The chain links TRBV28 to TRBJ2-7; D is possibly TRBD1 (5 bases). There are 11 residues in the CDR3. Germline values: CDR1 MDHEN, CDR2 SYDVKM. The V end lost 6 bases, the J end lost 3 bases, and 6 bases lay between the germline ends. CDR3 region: CASSQGYEQYF. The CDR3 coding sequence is TGTGCCAGCAGCCAGGGCTACGAGCAGTACTTC. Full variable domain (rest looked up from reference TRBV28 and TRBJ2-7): DVKVTQSSRYLVKRTGEKVFLECVQDMDHENMFWYRQDPGLGLRLIYFSYDVKMKEKGDIPEGYSVSREKKERFSLILESASTNQTSMYLCASSQGYEQYFGPGTRLTVT.

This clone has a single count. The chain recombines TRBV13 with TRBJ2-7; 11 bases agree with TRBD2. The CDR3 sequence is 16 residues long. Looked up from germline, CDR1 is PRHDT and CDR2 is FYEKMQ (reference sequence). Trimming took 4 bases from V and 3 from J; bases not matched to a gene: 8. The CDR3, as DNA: TGTGCCAGCAGCTCCCTGACTAGCGGGGATCACTACGAGCAGTACTTC. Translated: CASSSLTSGDHYEQYF.

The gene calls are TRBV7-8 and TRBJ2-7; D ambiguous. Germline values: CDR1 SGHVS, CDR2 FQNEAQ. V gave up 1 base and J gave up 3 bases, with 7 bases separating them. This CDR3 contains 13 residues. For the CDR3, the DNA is TGTGCCAGCAGCTTAGTTCAGAGCTACGAGCAGTACTTC. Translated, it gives CASSLVQSYEQYF.

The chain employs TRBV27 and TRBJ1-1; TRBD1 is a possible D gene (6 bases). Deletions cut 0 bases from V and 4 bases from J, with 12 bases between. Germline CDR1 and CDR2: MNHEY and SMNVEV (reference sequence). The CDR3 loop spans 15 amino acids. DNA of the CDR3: TGTGCCAGCAGTTTATCAGCCAGGGGAGTCACTGAAGCTTTCTTT. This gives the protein CASSLSARGVTEAFF.

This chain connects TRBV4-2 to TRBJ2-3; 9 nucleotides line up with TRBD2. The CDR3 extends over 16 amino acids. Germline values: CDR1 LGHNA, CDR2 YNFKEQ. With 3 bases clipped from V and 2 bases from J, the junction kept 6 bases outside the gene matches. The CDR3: CASSHASGENTDTQYF. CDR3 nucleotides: TGTGCCAGCAGCCATGCTAGCGGGGAAAACACAGATACGCAGTATTTT.

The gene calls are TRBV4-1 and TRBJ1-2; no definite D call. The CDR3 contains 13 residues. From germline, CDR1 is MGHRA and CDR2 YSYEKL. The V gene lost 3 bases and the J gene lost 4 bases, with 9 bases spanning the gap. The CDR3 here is CASSQDTAYGYTF. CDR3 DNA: TGCGCCAGCAGCCAGGATACAGCCTATGGCTACACCTTC.